This TCR beta chain came from a study of cytomegalovirus exposure and HLA in healthy donors. Study in general: A subsequent analysis stated that the 100 to 150 validation repertoires were run on the same platform as the roughly 700 first-cohort repertoires. Study findings and constraints: The study put 150 or so TCR beta chains on its list as cytomegalovirus-associated. A subsequent analysis found that TCR clusters from the first cohort also tended to co-occur in the approximately 130 validation repertoires, with 94% of cluster scores above 0.

Clones were sequenced by immunoSEQ multiplex PCR, and TCRdb holds only the in-frame ones, with some missing. This repertoire shows 150,000 to 180,000 clones, 65% to 90% found once; its top ten account for more than 20%. With V trimmed by 2 bases and J by 1 base, 6 bases remained unmatched. Germline V gene data show CDR1 as MNHNS and CDR2 as SASEGT. This CDR3 has 17 residues. On this clone itself: Its specificity is not known.

The donors were in the roughly 120-subject validation cohort, distinct from the roughly 700-subject first cohort. V and J are TRBV6-1 and TRBJ2-4, with 9 positions matching TRBD1. The source of this sequence is a man in his late teens or twenties in good health and CMV-seropositive. Sequencing was done on a sample of PBMCs. CDR3 nucleotide sequence: TGTGCCAGCAGTGAACCCGGCGGGACAGGGGCCAAAAACATTCAGTACTTC. Translation gives CASSEPGGTGAKNIQYF.